This is a list of T cell receptor beta chains from one sample in a study of T-cell memory formation after mild COVID-19. TCRdb reanalysed the 5' RACE reads using MiXCR and keeps one entry per CDR3 protein. This sample has about 180,000 distinct CDR3 sequences, with about a sixth found just once. The sequenced sample was PBMCs or a T cell subset sorted from them (not recorded which). The receptors were sampled from an adult woman who had mild COVID-19 (a few samples of this study predate the infection). Cell type and time point are not known. Both conserved end residues are part of each CDR3. The D gene is left open where the match is weak. Part of the rows lack a size; the others show once, few, many or a class for expanded clones.

j_gene	v_gene	abundance	d_gene	CDR3nt	CDR3aa
TRBJ1-1	TRBV10-3	few	-	TGTGCCATCAGTATGGACGGCACTGAAGCTTTCTTT	CAISMDGTEAFF
TRBJ2-4	TRBV20-1	few	TRBD2	TGCAGTGCTACCGCCCGGACTAGCGGTATACAAGGCATTCAGTACTTC	CSATARTSGIQGIQYF
TRBJ1-5	TRBV29-1	-	TRBD1	TGCAGCGTTGGACAGGGGGTACGACAGCCCCAGCATTTT	CSVGQGVRQPQHF
TRBJ2-1	TRBV6-2/TRBV6-3	many	TRBD1	TGTGCCTGCCGGGACAGCTCCTACAATGAGCAGTTCTTC	CACRDSSYNEQFF
TRBJ2-1	TRBV6-1	few	TRBD1	TGTGCCAGCAGCCTCGGGACAGGGGTGAGCTCCTACAATGAGCAGTTCTTC	CASSLGTGVSSYNEQFF
TRBJ2-5	TRBV5-1	many	-	TGCGCCAGCAGCTTGGGGCCAACTGGGGAGACCCAGTACTTC	CASSLGPTGETQYF
TRBJ2-5	TRBV15	few	TRBD2	TGTGCCACCAGCAGAGCCCTCGGACTAGCTAGGGAGACCCAGTACTTC	CATSRALGLARETQYF
TRBJ2-7	TRBV20-1	-	TRBD1	TGCAGTGCTAGAAGGGACAGCCCCTACGAGCAGTACTTC	CSARRDSPYEQYF
TRBJ2-1	TRBV2	-	-	TGTGCCAGCAGTGAAGTGGGCTATGAGCAGTTCTTC	CASSEVGYEQFF
TRBJ2-1	TRBV3-1	few	-	TGTGCCAGCAGCCAAGAGCTAACGGGTAATGAGCAGTTCTTC	CASSQELTGNEQFF
TRBJ1-1	TRBV3-1	few	TRBD1	TGTGCCAGCAGCGCCGGGACAGGTCGCGAAGCTTTCTTT	CASSAGTGREAFF
TRBJ2-5	TRBV18	-	-	TGTGCCAGCTCGGCACAGGGCCCGAGACAAGAGACCCAGTACTTC	CASSAQGPRQETQYF
TRBJ2-1	TRBV7-8	-	TRBD1	TGTGCCAGCAGCTTAGCTACAGGGGCGAATGAGCAGTTCTTC	CASSLATGANEQFF
TRBJ1-1	TRBV6-2/TRBV6-3	-	-	TGTGCCAGCTTGAGTTTGGCAGGGAACACTGAAGCTTTCTTT	CASLSLAGNTEAFF
TRBJ1-1	TRBV18	few	TRBD1	TGTGCCAGCTCACCAGACAGGGATGACGAAGCTTTCTTT	CASSPDRDDEAFF
TRBJ1-3	TRBV27	few	-	TGTGCCAGCAGTCTAACAGGGCTGGCTGGAAACACCATATATTTT	CASSLTGLAGNTIYF
TRBJ2-7	TRBV12-3/TRBV12-4	few	TRBD1	TGTGCCAGCAAAGCCGGGACAGGGGGCAGGTACGAGCAGTACTTC	CASKAGTGGRYEQYF
TRBJ2-5	TRBV5-1	-	TRBD1	TGCGCCAGCAGCCTTTACTCAGGGACAGGGCACAAGACCCAGTACTTC	CASSLYSGTGHKTQYF
TRBJ1-2	TRBV20-1	-	-	TGCAGTGCTAGAGGAAACCCGTATCTCGAGGGCTACACCTTC	CSARGNPYLEGYTF
TRBJ2-4	TRBV4-3	few	TRBD1	TGCGCCAGCAGCCAAGGGGTGAACAGGGGAACTTCTCTCATTCAGTACTTC	CASSQGVNRGTSLIQYF
TRBJ2-5	TRBV27	few	-	TGTGCCAGCAGACTATCGCAGGGCCCCTCTTCGACCCAGTACTTC	CASRLSQGPSSTQYF
TRBJ2-1	TRBV11-3	-	-	TGTGCCAGCAGCTTAGCCCCAGGGAGAGGGGAGCAGTTCTTC	CASSLAPGRGEQFF
TRBJ1-6	TRBV19	-	-	TGTGCCAGTACCCTCGGGGGCTCCTATAATTCACCCCTCCACTTT	CASTLGGSYNSPLHF
TRBJ1-1	TRBV11-2	-	TRBD1	TGTGCCAGCACCTCGGACCCGACAGGGACAACTATTCACACTGAAGCTTTCTTT	CASTSDPTGTTIHTEAFF
TRBJ1-1	TRBV5-1	few	TRBD1	TGCGCCAGCAGCCACCGGGACAGGGGGTTGGGCACTGAAGCTTTCTTT	CASSHRDRGLGTEAFF
TRBJ2-7	TRBV6-2/TRBV6-3	-	-	TGTGCCAGCAGAGAGCGGAGGCGCTCCTACGAGCAGTACTTC	CASRERRRSYEQYF
TRBJ1-5	TRBV20-1	-	-	TGCAGTGCTAGAGTCTCCCTTGCCTCGGTTCAGCCCCAGCATTTT	CSARVSLASVQPQHF
TRBJ2-6	TRBV12-3/TRBV12-4	few	TRBD1	TGTGCCAGCAGTCACATGGGACAGGGAGATACTGGGGCCAACGTCCTGACTTTC	CASSHMGQGDTGANVLTF
TRBJ2-6	TRBV12-3/TRBV12-4	few	TRBD1	TGTGCCAGCAGTTTAAGGCAGGGGGCAGGGACTGGGGCCAACGTCCTGACTTTC	CASSLRQGAGTGANVLTF
TRBJ2-7	TRBV5-1	-	-	TGCGCCAGCAGCTACTCCGGGGTGGTCGACGAGCAGTACTTC	CASSYSGVVDEQYF
TRBJ1-4	TRBV20-1	-	-	TGCAGTGCTAGCGGGAACAGGGATGCTAATGAAAAACTGTTTTTT	CSASGNRDANEKLFF
TRBJ1-1	TRBV30	-	-	TGTGCCTGGAGTGTTCTACAGGGTAGAACTGAAGCTTTCTTT	CAWSVLQGRTEAFF
TRBJ2-7	TRBV5-1	-	TRBD2	TGCGCCAGCAGCCCCGGACTAGGCGACGTTTACGAGCAGTACTTC	CASSPGLGDVYEQYF
TRBJ2-1	TRBV24-1	few	TRBD2	TGTGCCACCAGTGATAATCTAGCGGTAAACAATGAGCAGTTCTTC	CATSDNLAVNNEQFF
TRBJ1-5	TRBV5-1	-	-	TGCGCCAGCAGCTGTGGGCGGGACGGTGGACAAAGGGGCAGCAATCAGCCCCAGCATTTT	CASSCGRDGGQRGSNQPQHF
TRBJ2-5	TRBV7-9	few	TRBD2	TGTGCCAGCAGCTTTGGGACTAGCCGAGAGACCCAGTACTTC	CASSFGTSRETQYF
TRBJ2-1	TRBV18	few	TRBD1	TGTGCCAGCTCACGACAGGGATACAATGAGCAGTTCTTC	CASSRQGYNEQFF
TRBJ2-1	TRBV5-1	few	TRBD2	TGCGCCAGCAGCTTGGGACTAGCGGGGGTGACCTACAATGAGCAGTTCTTC	CASSLGLAGVTYNEQFF
TRBJ1-1	TRBV19	few	-	TGTGCCAGTAGTATTGAGAGAGGCGCTGAAGCTTTCTTT	CASSIERGAEAFF
TRBJ1-1	TRBV5-1	-	-	TGCGCCAGCAGCTTGGACCAGTCGATGAACACTGAAGCTTTCTTT	CASSLDQSMNTEAFF
TRBJ2-7	TRBV15	few	TRBD2	TGTGCCACCAGCAGAGACCAGATGAAGCTACCGGGACTAGCGATTTACGAGCAGTACTTC	CATSRDQMKLPGLAIYEQYF
TRBJ1-2	TRBV19	-	-	TGTGCCAGTAGGAGAGAGGGAAGGAACTATGGCTACACCTTC	CASRREGRNYGYTF
TRBJ1-5	TRBV9	-	-	TGTGCCAGCAGCGTAGAAGGGGCCAGGAATCAGCCCCAGCATTTT	CASSVEGARNQPQHF
TRBJ2-6	TRBV10-3	few	TRBD2	TGTGCCATCTTAGCGGGAGTTTCTGGGGCCAACGTCCTGACTTTC	CAILAGVSGANVLTF
TRBJ2-7	TRBV29-1	many	-	TGCAGCGTTGGTACAGAACTTTACGAGCAGTACTTC	CSVGTELYEQYF
TRBJ1-5	TRBV7-2	-	-	TGTGCCAGCAGCCCCGGGAACCGCATCCAGCCCCAGCATTTT	CASSPGNRIQPQHF